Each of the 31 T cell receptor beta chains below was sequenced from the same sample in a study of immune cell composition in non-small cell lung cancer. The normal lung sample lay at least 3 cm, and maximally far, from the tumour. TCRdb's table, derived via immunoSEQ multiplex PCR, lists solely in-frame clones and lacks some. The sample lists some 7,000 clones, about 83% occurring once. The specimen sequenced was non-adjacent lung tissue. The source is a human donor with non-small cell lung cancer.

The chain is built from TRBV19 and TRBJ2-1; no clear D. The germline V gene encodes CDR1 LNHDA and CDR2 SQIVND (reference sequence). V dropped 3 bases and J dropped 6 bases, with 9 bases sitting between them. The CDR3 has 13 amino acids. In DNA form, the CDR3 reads TGTGCCAGTAGTATCTACAGTGCCAATGAGCAGTTCTTC. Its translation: CASSIYSANEQFF.

Here the CDR3 reads CASSTLGGDTEAFF. The CDR3, as DNA: TGTGCCAGCAGCACCTTGGGGGGTGACACTGAAGCTTTCTTT. This chain uses TRBV11-2 with TRBJ1-1; a weak D match, TRBD1 (5 bases). The length of the CDR3 is 14 residues. Trimming removed 5 bases at V and 3 bases at J, with 13 bases between. Germline CDR1 reads SGHAT; CDR2 reads FQNNGV. Full variable domain (remainder filled in from reference TRBV11-2 and TRBJ1-1): EAGVAQSPRYKIIEKRQSVAFWCNPISGHATLYWYQQILGQGPKLLIQFQNNGVVDDSQLPKDRFSAERLKGVDSTLKIQPAKLEDSAVYLCASSTLGGDTEAFFGQGTRLTVV.

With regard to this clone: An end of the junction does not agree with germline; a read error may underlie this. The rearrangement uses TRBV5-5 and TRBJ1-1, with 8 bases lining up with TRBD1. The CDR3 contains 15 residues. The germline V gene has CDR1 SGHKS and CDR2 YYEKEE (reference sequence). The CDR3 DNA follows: TGCGCCAGCAGCCAAGATCGGACAGGGAGACGGAAAGCTTTCTTT. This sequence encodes CASSQDRTGRRKAFF.

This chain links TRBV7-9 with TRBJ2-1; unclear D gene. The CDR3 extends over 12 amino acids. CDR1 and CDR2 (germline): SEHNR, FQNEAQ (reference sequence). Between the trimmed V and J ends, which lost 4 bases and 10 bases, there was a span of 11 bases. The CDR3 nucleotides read TGTGCCAGCAGCTACGAAAACCCGGAGCAGTTCTTC. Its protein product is CASSYENPEQFF.

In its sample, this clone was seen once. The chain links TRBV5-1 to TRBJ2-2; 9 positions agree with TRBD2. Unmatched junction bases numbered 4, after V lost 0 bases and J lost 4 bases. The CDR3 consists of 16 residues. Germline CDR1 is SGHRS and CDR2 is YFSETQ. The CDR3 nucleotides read TGCGCCAGCAGCTTGGATTTAGCGGGGGTCACCGGGGAGCTGTTTTTT. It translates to CASSLDLAGVTGELFF.

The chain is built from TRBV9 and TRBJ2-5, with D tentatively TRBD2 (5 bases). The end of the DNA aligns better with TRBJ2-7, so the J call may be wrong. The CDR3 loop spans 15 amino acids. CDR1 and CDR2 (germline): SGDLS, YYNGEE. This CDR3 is CASSVRRTEDGEQYF. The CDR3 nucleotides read TGTGCCAGCAGCGTCCGACGTACGGAGGATGGCGAGCAGTACTTC.

The CDR3 DNA is TGTGCCAGCAGCTTGGTACAGGGAAAAGCTTTCTTT. Amino acid sequence: CASSLVQGKAFF. The chain combines TRBV5-6 with TRBJ1-1; possibly TRBD1 for D (6 bases). Germline V gene lookup returns CDR1 SGHDT and CDR2 YYEEEE. Trimming shortened V by 0 bases and J by 9 bases, and 9 bases separated the two germline ends. This CDR3 is 12 amino acids long. Full variable domain (missing parts from reference TRBV5-6 and TRBJ1-1): DAGVTQSPTHLIKTRGQQVTLRCSPKSGHDTVSWYQQALGQGPQFIFQYYEEEERQRGNFPDRFSGHQFPNYSSELNVNALLLGDSALYLCASSLVQGKAFFGQGTRLTVV.

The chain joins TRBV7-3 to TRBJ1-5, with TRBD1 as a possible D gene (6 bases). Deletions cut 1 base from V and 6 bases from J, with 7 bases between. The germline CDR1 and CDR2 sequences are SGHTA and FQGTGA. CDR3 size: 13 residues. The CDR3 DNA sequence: TGTGCCAGCAGCTTAAAGGGGGGTCAGCCCCAGCATTTT. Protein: CASSLKGGQPQHF. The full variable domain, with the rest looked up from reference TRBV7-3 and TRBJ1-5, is GAGVSQTPSNKVTEKGKYVELRCDPISGHTALYWYRQSLGQGPEFLIYFQGTGAADDSGLPNDRFFAVRPEGSVSTLKIQRTERGDSAVYLCASSLKGGQPQHFGDGTRLSIL.

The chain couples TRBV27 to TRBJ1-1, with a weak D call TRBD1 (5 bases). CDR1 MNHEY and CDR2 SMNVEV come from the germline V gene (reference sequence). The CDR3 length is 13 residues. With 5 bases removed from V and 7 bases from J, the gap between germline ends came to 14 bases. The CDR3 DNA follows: TGTGCCAGCAGTACCCTCGGGGGAAATGAAGCTTTCTTT. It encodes CASSTLGGNEAFF.

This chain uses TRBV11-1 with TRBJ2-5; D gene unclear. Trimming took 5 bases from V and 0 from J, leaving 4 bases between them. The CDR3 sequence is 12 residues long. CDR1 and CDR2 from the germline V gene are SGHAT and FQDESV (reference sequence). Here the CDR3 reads CASSRDQETQYF. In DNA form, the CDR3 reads TGTGCCAGCAGCCGGGACCAAGAGACCCAGTACTTC.

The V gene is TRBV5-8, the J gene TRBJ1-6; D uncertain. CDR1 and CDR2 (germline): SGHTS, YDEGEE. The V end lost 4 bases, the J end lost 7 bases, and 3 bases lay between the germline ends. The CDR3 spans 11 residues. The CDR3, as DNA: TGTGCCAGCAGCATAAATTCACCCCTCCACTTT. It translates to CASSINSPLHF.

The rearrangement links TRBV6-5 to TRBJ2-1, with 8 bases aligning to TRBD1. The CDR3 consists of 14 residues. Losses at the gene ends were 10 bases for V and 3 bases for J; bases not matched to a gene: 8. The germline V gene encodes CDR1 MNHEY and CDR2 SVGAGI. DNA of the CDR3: TGTGCCACCACGGACAGGGAGGACTACAATGAGCAGTTCTTC. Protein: CATTDREDYNEQFF.

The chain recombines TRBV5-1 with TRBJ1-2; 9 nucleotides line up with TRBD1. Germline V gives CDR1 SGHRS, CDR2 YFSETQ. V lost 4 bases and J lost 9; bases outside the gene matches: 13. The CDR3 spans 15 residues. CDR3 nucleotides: TGCGCCAGCAGCACGAACCGGGACAGGGCAGGAAGCTACACCTTC. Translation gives CASSTNRDRAGSYTF. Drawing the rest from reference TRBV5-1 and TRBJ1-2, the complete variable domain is KAGVTQTPRYLIKTRGQQVTLSCSPISGHRSVSWYQQTPGQGLQFLFEYFSETQRNKGNFPGRFSGRQFSNSRSEMNVSTLELGDSALYLCASSTNRDRAGSYTFGSGTRLTVV.

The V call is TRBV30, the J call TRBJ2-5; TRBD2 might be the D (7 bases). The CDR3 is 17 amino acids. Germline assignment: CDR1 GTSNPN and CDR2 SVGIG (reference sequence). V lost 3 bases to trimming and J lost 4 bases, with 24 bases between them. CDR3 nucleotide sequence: TGTGCCTGGAGATCCGGGGGGCTAGGTTTAAGGGGAGAGACCCAGTACTTC. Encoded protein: CAWRSGGLGLRGETQYF.

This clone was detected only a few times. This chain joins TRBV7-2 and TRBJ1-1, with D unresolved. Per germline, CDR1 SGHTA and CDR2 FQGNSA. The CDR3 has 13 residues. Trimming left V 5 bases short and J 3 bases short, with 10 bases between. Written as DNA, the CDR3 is TGTGCCAGCAGCCCTCAACGGGACACTGAAGCTTTCTTT. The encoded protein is CASSPQRDTEAFF.

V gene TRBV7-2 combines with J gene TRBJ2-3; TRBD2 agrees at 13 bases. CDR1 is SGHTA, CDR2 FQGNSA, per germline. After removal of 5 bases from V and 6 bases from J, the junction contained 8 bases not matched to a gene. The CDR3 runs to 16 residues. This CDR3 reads CASSTTSGGAVDTQYF. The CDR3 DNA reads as TGTGCCAGCAGCACAACTAGCGGGGGGGCCGTGGATACGCAGTATTTT.

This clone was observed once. In DNA form, the CDR3 reads TGCGCCAGCAGCTTCGATGTTGCGAACACTGAAGCTTTCTTT. Translating gives CASSFDVANTEAFF. The chain recombines TRBV4-3 with TRBJ1-1, with D unresolved. Germline assignment: CDR1 LGHNA and CDR2 YSLEER. This CDR3 contains 14 residues. Trimming removed 5 bases at V and 1 base at J, with 11 bases between.

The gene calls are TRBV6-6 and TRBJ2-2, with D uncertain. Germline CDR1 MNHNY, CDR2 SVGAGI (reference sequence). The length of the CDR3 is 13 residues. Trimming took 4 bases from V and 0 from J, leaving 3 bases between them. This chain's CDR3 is CASSFANTGELFF. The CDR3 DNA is TGTGCCAGCAGTTTTGCGAACACCGGGGAGCTGTTTTTT.

The CDR3 protein is CASSLGGLQWSRGYTF. CDR3 DNA sequence: TGTGCCAGCAGCTTGGGAGGGCTCCAGTGGTCGAGGGGCTACACCTTC. The chain couples TRBV5-4 to TRBJ1-2, with D uncertain. The germline V gene has CDR1 SGHNT and CDR2 YYREEE (reference sequence). Trimming cost V 0 bases and J 8 bases, with 20 bases left between them. The CDR3 extends over 16 amino acids.

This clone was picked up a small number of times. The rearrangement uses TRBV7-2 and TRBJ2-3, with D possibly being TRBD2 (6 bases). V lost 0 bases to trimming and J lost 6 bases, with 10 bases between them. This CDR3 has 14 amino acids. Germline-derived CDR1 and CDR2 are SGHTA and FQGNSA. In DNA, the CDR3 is TGTGCCAGCAGCTTAGCAGGACTATACGATACGCAGTATTTT. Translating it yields CASSLAGLYDTQYF.

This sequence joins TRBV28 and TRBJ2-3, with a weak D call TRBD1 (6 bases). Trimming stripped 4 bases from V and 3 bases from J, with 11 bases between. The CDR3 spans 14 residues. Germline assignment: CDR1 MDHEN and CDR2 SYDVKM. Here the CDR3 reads CASSSPGQTDTQYF. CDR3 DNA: TGTGCCAGCAGTTCGCCCGGACAGACAGATACGCAGTATTTT.

This CDR3 reads CASAPPNYGYTF. The CDR3 nucleotides read TGTGCCAGTGCCCCGCCTAACTATGGCTACACCTTC. The V call is TRBV7-8, the J call TRBJ1-2; D not resolved. Germline V gene lookup returns CDR1 SGHVS and CDR2 FQNEAQ. CDR3 size: 12 residues. V was shortened by 9 bases and J by 0 bases, with 8 bases between the two germline ends. The full variable domain, its missing parts supplied by reference TRBV7-8 and TRBJ1-2, is GAGVSQSPRYKVAKRGQDVALRCDPISGHVSLFWYQQALGQGPEFLTYFQNEAQLDKSGLPSDRFFAERPEGSVSTLKIQRTQQEDSAVYLCASAPPNYGYTFGSGTRLTVV.

The CDR3: CATSRGGGDGYTF. In nucleotides, the CDR3 is TGTGCCACCAGCAGAGGAGGGGGGGATGGCTACACCTTC. This sequence joins TRBV15 and TRBJ1-2, with D maybe TRBD1 (6 bases). This CDR3 contains 13 residues. In germline, CDR1 is LNHNV, CDR2 YYDKDF (reference sequence). V gave up 1 base and J gave up 6 bases, with 9 bases separating them.

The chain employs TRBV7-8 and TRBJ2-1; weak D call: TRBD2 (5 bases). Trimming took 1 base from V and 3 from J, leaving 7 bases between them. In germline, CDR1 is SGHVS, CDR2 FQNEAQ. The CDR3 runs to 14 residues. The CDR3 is CASSLGLNYNEQFF. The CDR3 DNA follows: TGTGCCAGCAGCTTAGGACTAAACTACAATGAGCAGTTCTTC. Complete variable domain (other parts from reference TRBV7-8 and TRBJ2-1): GAGVSQSPRYKVAKRGQDVALRCDPISGHVSLFWYQQALGQGPEFLTYFQNEAQLDKSGLPSDRFFAERPEGSVSTLKIQRTQQEDSAVYLCASSLGLNYNEQFFGPGTRLTVL.

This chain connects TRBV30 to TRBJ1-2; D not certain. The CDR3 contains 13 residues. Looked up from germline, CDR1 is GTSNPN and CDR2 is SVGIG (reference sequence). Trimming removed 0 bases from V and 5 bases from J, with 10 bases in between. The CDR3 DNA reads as TGTGCCTGGAGTGTACGCACCCTGTATGGCTACACCTTC. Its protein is CAWSVRTLYGYTF.

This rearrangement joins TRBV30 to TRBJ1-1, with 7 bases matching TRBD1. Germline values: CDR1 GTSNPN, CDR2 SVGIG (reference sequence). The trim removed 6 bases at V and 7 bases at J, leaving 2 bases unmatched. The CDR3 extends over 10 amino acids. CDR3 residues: CACHRGEAFF. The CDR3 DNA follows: TGTGCCTGCCACAGGGGTGAAGCTTTCTTT.

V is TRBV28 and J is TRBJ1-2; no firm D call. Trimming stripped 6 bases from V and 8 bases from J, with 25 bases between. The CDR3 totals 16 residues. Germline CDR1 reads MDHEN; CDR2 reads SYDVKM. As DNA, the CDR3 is TGTGCCAGCAGCTTGGACGGAGTTTATCGAGTTTTGGGCTACACCTTC. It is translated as CASSLDGVYRVLGYTF.

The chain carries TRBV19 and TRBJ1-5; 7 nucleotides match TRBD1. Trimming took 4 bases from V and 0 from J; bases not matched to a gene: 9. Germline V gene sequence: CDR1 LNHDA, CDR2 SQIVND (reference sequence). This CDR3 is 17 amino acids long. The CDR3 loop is CASSTPGQEPSNQPQHF. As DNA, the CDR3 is TGTGCCAGTAGTACACCAGGACAGGAGCCTAGCAATCAGCCCCAGCATTTT.

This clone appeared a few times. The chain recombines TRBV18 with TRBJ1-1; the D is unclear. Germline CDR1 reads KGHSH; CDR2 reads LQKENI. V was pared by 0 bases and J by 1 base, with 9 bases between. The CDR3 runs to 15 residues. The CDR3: CASSPPITGNTEAFF. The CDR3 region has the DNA TGTGCCAGCTCACCACCGATAACGGGGAACACTGAAGCTTTCTTT.

CDR3 nucleotides: TGTGCCAGCAGCTCGAGGACTAGCGGGGGGTACACAGATACGCAGTATTTT. This gives the protein CASSSRTSGGYTDTQYF. This chain joins TRBV7-2 and TRBJ2-3, with TRBD2 matching 14 bases. V shed 4 bases and J 2 bases; nucleotides not matched to a gene: 5. Germline CDR1 reads SGHTA; CDR2 reads FQGNSA. The CDR3 spans 17 residues.

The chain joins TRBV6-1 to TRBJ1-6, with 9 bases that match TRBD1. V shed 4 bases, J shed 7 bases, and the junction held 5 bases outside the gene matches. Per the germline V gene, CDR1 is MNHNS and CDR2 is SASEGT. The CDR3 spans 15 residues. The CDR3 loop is CASSVTGTGNSPLHF. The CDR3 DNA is TGTGCCAGCAGTGTTACCGGGACAGGGAATTCACCCCTCCACTTT.